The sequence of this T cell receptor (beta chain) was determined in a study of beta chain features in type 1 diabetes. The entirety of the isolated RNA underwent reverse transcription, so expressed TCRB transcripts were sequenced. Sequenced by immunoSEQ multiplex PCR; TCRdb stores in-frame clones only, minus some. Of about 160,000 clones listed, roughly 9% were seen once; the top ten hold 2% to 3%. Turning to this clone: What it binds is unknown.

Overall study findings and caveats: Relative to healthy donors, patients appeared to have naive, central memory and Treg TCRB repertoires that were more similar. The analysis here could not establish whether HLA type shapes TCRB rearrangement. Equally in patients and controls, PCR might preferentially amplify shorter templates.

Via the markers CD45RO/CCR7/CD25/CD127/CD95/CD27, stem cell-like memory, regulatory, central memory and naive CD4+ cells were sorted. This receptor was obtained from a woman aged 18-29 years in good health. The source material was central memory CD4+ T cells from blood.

The CDR3 spells CAWKEVGGKSRETQYF. Written as DNA, the CDR3 is TGTGCCTGGAAGGAGGTGGGCGGGAAGAGCAGAGAGACCCAGTACTTC. This chain joins TRBV30 and TRBJ2-5; TRBD2 might be the D (6 bases). The CDR3 contains 16 residues. The V and J ends lost 4 bases and 4 bases respectively, with 22 bases between them. CDR1 is GTSNPN, CDR2 SVGIG, per germline (reference sequence). Supplemented by reference TRBV30 and TRBJ2-5, the full variable domain reads SQTIHQWPATLVQPVGSPLSLECTVEGTSNPNLYWYRQAAGRGLQLLFYSVGIGQISSEVPQNLSASRPQDRQFILSSKKLLLSDSGFYLCAWKEVGGKSRETQYFGPGTRLLVL.